Sequencing of this TCR beta chain was carried out in a study of T cells after yellow fever vaccination. TCRdb called the 5' RACE reads again in MiXCR, with one record for every CDR3 protein. The repertoire holds about 260,000 distinct CDR3 sequences, with 13% as singletons. This clonotype was detected many times. The ends were cut back, 3 bases at V and 7 bases at J, with 15 bases in the middle. The CDR3 runs 14 residues. Per the germline V gene, CDR1 is KGHDR and CDR2 is SFDVKD. V gene TRBV24-1 combines with J gene TRBJ2-7; D possibly uses TRBD1 or TRBD2 (5 bases each). The source material was CD4+ T cells sorted from PBMCs, sampled 45 days after the yellow fever booster vaccination. This TCR came from a man aged 30-40 years who received the YFV17D yellow fever vaccine. The CDR3 region is CATSDGRMGDEQYF. Written as DNA, the CDR3 is TGTGCCACCAGTGATGGACGGATGGGGGATGAGCAGTACTTC.